This T cell receptor (beta chain) was recorded in a study of shared clonotypes between healthy human individuals. This CDR3 has 11 residues. Germline lookup yields CDR1 SNHLY and CDR2 FYNNEI. The V gene lost 7 bases and the J gene lost 4 bases, with 8 bases spanning the gap. Generated by immunoSEQ multiplex PCR, the TCRdb table keeps only in-frame clones and is missing some. The sample has about 380,000 clones, 96% seen once; the top ten hold 0.32%. The count of this clone is one. The sequenced sample was memory CD8+ T cells sorted from blood. Subset meaning: CD45RO+ cells pooled with CCR7-negative TemRA cells. This clonotype was obtained from a young man in good health. This chain uses TRBV2 with TRBJ2-7; possibly TRBD1 for D (5 bases). The CDR3 protein is CASMKGYEQYF. In DNA, the CDR3 is TGTGCCAGCATGAAGGGGTACGAGCAGTACTTC.